This T cell receptor (beta chain) was sequenced during a study of T cells in Graves' hyperthyroidism and ophthalmopathy. Hyperthyroidism was newly diagnosed in patients aged 18 to 65 (duration under 2 months). Uncontrolled infection, other autoimmune disease, pregnancy or lactation excluded patients. Out of more than 8 ml of fresh peripheral blood came the PBMCs. This clonotype has just a few counts. With V trimmed by 4 bases and J by 7 bases, 6 bases remained unmatched. The CDR3 totals 13 residues. Germline V gene lookup returns CDR1 LNHDA and CDR2 SQIVND (reference sequence). Regions amplified from RNA transcripts were the TCR beta CDR3 regions. First-round RT-PCR targeting the TCR CDR3 was performed with the HTBI primer set. One entry per CDR3 protein, called by TCRdb with MiXCR from the multiplex PCR reads. This sample has 250,000 to 300,000 distinct CDR3 sequences, with roughly 13% found just once.

The rearrangement links TRBV19 to TRBJ1-2; 7 positions match TRBD1. Sequences were obtained from blood. The TCR sequence derives from a woman in her 40s with Graves' hyperthyroidism. DNA of the CDR3: TGTGCCAGTAGTACCTCGGACAGGTCTGGCTACACCTTC. It encodes CASSTSDRSGYTF.